This T cell receptor (beta chain) was found in a study of metastatic and nonmetastatic thyroid tumors. Across the study: Repertoires from blood and tumor or nodule tissue of malignant and benign thyroid patients were compared.

Thyroid surgery was preceded by no treatment in any patient. Authors' processing steps: Building a distant-metastasis classifier for papillary thyroid cancer drew on CDR3 differences across clinicopathological groups. TCRdb re-clonotyped the PCR reads via MiXCR. These V and J calls are TCRdb output, not the study's own analysis. The sample gives approximately 28,000 clones, 20% to 25% of which show up once; approximately 15% is in the top ten. The CDR3 is 11 amino acids. V dropped 8 bases and J dropped 6 bases, with 11 bases sitting between them. From germline, CDR1 is DFQATT and CDR2 SNEGSKA (reference sequence). For this clone: Antigen: not known. Just one base apart from a much larger clone, this may be a read error.

Study-wide results and caveats: Across blood and tumor, TCR beta diversity in malignant thyroid tumors was reportedly significantly higher than in benign nodules.

The sequenced sample was blood. The rearrangement joins TRBV20-1 to TRBJ2-4; D not resolved. The TCR comes from a female donor with papillary thyroid cancer or a benign thyroid nodule (not recorded which). Some clones in this sample may be carry-over from other donors' samples. The CDR3: CSSPTGNIQYF. The CDR3 region has the DNA TGCAGTTCCCCCACGGGAAACATTCAGTACTTC.